This TCR beta chain derives from a study of T cell responses to AZD1222 COVID-19 vaccine. This table comes from immunoSEQ multiplex PCR, and its TCRdb copy is limited to in-frame clones, with some not included. This sample has 100,000 or so clones, with approximately 87% found just once. Study-wide findings and caveats: Recipients of two AZD1222 doses showed rising Spike-specific TCR breadth and depth.

The CDR3 contains 14 residues. Germline V gives CDR1 SGHRS, CDR2 YFSETQ. With 0 bases removed from V and 0 bases from J, the gap between germline ends came to 6 bases. Concerning this clone: Its antigen is undetermined.

Source: peripheral blood, taken 28 days after the second AZD1222 dose. The J gene is TRBJ1-1, the V gene TRBV5-1; D remains unclear. The origin of this receptor is an adult who received the AZD1222 COVID-19 vaccine. The CDR3 nucleotides read TGCGCCAGCAGCTTGGAGAGAATGAACACTGAAGCTTTCTTT. Translated, it gives CASSLERMNTEAFF.